The clone carrying this T cell receptor (beta chain) appeared a few times. The antigen remains undetermined. From germline, CDR1 is SGHTA and CDR2 FQGTGA. After removal of 5 bases from V and 6 bases from J, the junction contained 10 bases not matched to a gene. CDR3 length: 14 residues. The data were taken from a study of OX40 agonist ivuxolimab in advanced cancers. Measured with immunoSEQ multiplex PCR; TCRdb has only the in-frame clones, and not every one. Of roughly 59,000 clones listed, about four fifths are singletons. General study points: Nonresponders, in some cases, also had low normalized T-cell clonal expansion. More expanded clones were seen, on average, in CD8+ T cells than in CD4+.

The chain is built from TRBV7-3 and TRBJ2-7, with TRBD2 identical over 7 bases. This TCR came from an adult with an advanced solid tumor such as melanoma, head and neck, liver or kidney cancer. Here the sequenced sample was CD4+ or CD8+ T cells sorted from blood, taken in a trial of the OX40 agonist ivuxolimab. The DNA of the CDR3 is TGTGCCAGCAGCCCACAAGGGAGGGTGGGCGAGCAGTACTTC. This codes for CASSPQGRVGEQYF. The full variable domain, completed using reference TRBV7-3 and TRBJ2-7, is GAGVSQTPSNKVTEKGKYVELRCDPISGHTALYWYRQSLGQGPEFLIYFQGTGAADDSGLPNDRFFAVRPEGSVSTLKIQRTERGDSAVYLCASSPQGRVGEQYFGPGTRLTVT.